The subject of this entry is one T cell receptor beta chain. This entry comes from a study of blood T cell repertoires in COVID-19. The V end was cut by 2 bases, the J end by 1 base, with 11 bases between. This CDR3 spans 14 amino acids. Germline V gives CDR1 GTSNPN, CDR2 SVGIG (reference sequence). Clones were read by immunoSEQ multiplex PCR, and TCRdb kept only the in-frame ones, dropping some. The table records some 140,000 clones, roughly 82% of them present only once. Sequences were obtained from peripheral blood. The chain is built from TRBV30 and TRBJ1-1; D gene uncertain. This TCR was recovered from a man older than 75 with acute or convalescent COVID-19. CDR3 in DNA: TGTGCCTGGAGTCCTGGGCCCCCGAACACTGAAGCTTTCTTT. Translating gives CAWSPGPPNTEAFF.